The 32 T cell receptor beta chains presented below share a single source sample, sequenced in a study of Ad26.COV2.S vaccination and SARS-CoV-2 variants. Regarding treatment: over 15 received Ad26.COV2.S at low or high dose, single or two shots; 5 received placebo; per-sample allocation not given. After the first vaccine or placebo injection, samples were drawn on day 63. TCRdb keeps only in-frame clones here, not all; method: immunoSEQ multiplex PCR. The table lists 350,000 to 450,000 clones, approximately 84% of them singletons, with around 3.3% in the top ten. The specimen comprised peripheral blood, sampled in a trial of Ad26.COV2.S vaccine versus placebo. The receptor set was obtained from a person aged 18-60 years who received the Ad26.COV2.S COVID-19 vaccine or a placebo.

This clone was seen just once. This chain uses TRBV3-1 (or the pseudogene TRBV3-2) with TRBJ1-5, with 7 positions matching TRBD1. The CDR3 spans 14 residues. Looked up from germline, CDR1 is LGHDT and CDR2 is YNNKEL (reference sequence). The trim removed 4 bases at V and 0 bases at J, leaving 0 bases unmatched. This chain's CDR3 is CASSPGGSNQPQHF. The CDR3 DNA reads as TGTGCCAGCAGCCCAGGGGGTAGCAATCAGCCCCAGCATTTT.

The chain is built from TRBV20-1 and TRBJ1-2; D remains unclear. Deletions cut 4 bases from V and 4 bases from J, with 7 bases between. Germline loops: CDR1 DFQATT, CDR2 SNEGSKA (reference sequence). The CDR3 has 11 residues. The CDR3 coding sequence is TGCAGTGCTACGGCCTCCTATGGCTACACCTTC. It is translated as CSATASYGYTF.

The genes are TRBV5-6 and TRBJ1-5; 7 nucleotides line up with TRBD1. In germline, CDR1 is SGHDT, CDR2 YYEEEE. Germline trimming cut 4 bases from V and 11 bases from J; bases unmatched to any gene: 18. CDR3 length: 16 amino acids. In DNA form, the CDR3 reads TGTGCCAGCAGCCGCAGGAAGACAGGGAGGGTTGTAGCCCAGCATTTT. This sequence encodes CASSRRKTGRVVAQHF.

This chain connects TRBV5-1 to TRBJ2-1; TRBD2 agrees at 10 bases. V shed 4 bases, J shed 4 bases, and the junction held 5 bases outside the gene matches. The CDR3 totals 15 residues. Germline V gives CDR1 SGHRS, CDR2 YFSETQ. CDR3 sequence reads: CASSQAGGRYNEQFF. The CDR3 bases are TGCGCCAGCAGCCAAGCGGGAGGGCGGTACAATGAGCAGTTCTTC.

CDR3 bases: TGCAGCGTTCCCCGGGCGGATACCGGGGAGCTGTTTTTT. Translating gives CSVPRADTGELFF. The chain couples TRBV29-1 to TRBJ2-2; D is unclear. The V end was cut by 5 bases, the J end by 5 bases, with 12 bases between. The CDR3 is 13 residues long. CDR1 SQVTM and CDR2 ANQGSEA come from the germline V gene.

The chain combines TRBV10-1 with TRBJ1-5; D gene uncertain. CDR1 is WNHNN and CDR2 is SYGVQD in the germline V gene (reference sequence). The CDR3 contains 16 residues. The V gene lost 8 bases and the J gene lost 2 bases, with 19 bases spanning the gap. The CDR3 region has the DNA TGCGCCAGCGGAATCTTAGGGCCCGAGGGCAATCAGCCCCAGCATTTT. The encoded protein is CASGILGPEGNQPQHF.

The chain joins TRBV6-6 to TRBJ2-3; D uncertain. Trimming removed 0 bases at V and 2 bases at J, with 9 bases between. Germline assignment: CDR1 MNHNY and CDR2 SVGAGI (reference sequence). The CDR3 spans 15 residues. The CDR3 spells CASSYSSTATDTQYF. Written as DNA, the CDR3 is TGTGCCAGCAGTTACTCCTCGACGGCCACAGATACGCAGTATTTT.

The chain combines TRBV5-1 with TRBJ2-3; D may be TRBD2 (5 bases). CDR3 length: 15 residues. V was pared by 3 bases and J by 3 bases, with 14 bases between. Germline V lookup: CDR1 SGHRS, CDR2 YFSETQ. For the CDR3, the DNA is TGCGCCAGCAGCTCGCCCGGACTTTCGACAGATACGCAGTATTTT. It is translated as CASSSPGLSTDTQYF.

The genes are TRBV6-5 and TRBJ1-6, with D possibly TRBD1 on 5 matching bases. There are 15 residues in the CDR3. Germline V gene data show CDR1 as MNHEY and CDR2 as SVGAGI. Trimming removed 6 bases at V and 10 bases at J, with 19 bases between. CDR3 DNA sequence: TGTGCCAGCAGCCGCGGGGCCGAGACTGGGTCACCCCTCCACTTT. This gives the protein CASSRGAETGSPLHF.

The chain couples TRBV6-6 to TRBJ2-7; 12 bases align to TRBD2. This CDR3 has 19 residues. With V trimmed by 6 bases and J by 1 base, 16 bases remained unmatched. Germline V gene lookup returns CDR1 MNHNY and CDR2 SVGAGI (reference sequence). The CDR3 loop reads CASSYPRFTSGRISYEQYF. The CDR3 DNA reads as TGTGCCAGCAGCTACCCCCGGTTCACTAGCGGGAGGATTTCCTACGAGCAGTACTTC.

V is TRBV5-4 and J is TRBJ1-1; 7 bases fit TRBD1. This CDR3 is built from 15 residues. With 4 bases clipped from V and 3 bases from J, the junction kept 9 bases outside the gene matches. Germline CDR1 is SGHNT and CDR2 is YYREEE (reference sequence). CDR3 sequence: CASSLGQDSYTEAFF. The CDR3 coding sequence is TGTGCCAGCAGCCTCGGACAGGATTCCTACACTGAAGCTTTCTTT.

The chain employs TRBV7-8 and TRBJ1-3; D call uncertain. CDR1 is SGHVS and CDR2 is FQNEAQ in the germline V gene. The V and J ends lost 3 bases and 1 base respectively, with 4 bases between them. CDR3 size: 13 residues. The CDR3 loop reads CASSFLSGNTIYF. The CDR3 nucleotides read TGTGCCAGCAGCTTTTTGTCTGGAAACACCATATATTTT. Supplemented by reference TRBV7-8 and TRBJ1-3, the full variable domain reads GAGVSQSPRYKVAKRGQDVALRCDPISGHVSLFWYQQALGQGPEFLTYFQNEAQLDKSGLPSDRFFAERPEGSVSTLKIQRTQQEDSAVYLCASSFLSGNTIYFGEGSWLTVV.

This chain's CDR3 is CASSRAGYCNEQFF. The CDR3 DNA follows: TGCGCCAGCAGTCGAGCGGGTTATTGCAATGAGCAGTTCTTC. This chain connects TRBV23-1 to TRBJ2-1, with D tentatively TRBD2 (6 bases). TRBV23-1 is noted as an ORF with a role that remains uncertain. Trimming removed 4 bases at V and 6 bases at J, with 13 bases between. CDR3 length equals 14 residues.

This clone was observed once. The J gene is TRBJ2-7, the V gene TRBV4-3; TRBD2 matches 7 bases. The CDR3 spans 18 residues. The V segment lost 0 bases and the J segment 3 bases; nucleotides outside the gene matches: 14. Germline V gene data show CDR1 as LGHNA and CDR2 as YSLEER. DNA for the CDR3: TGCGCCAGCAGCCAAGATCTCGTCCCTAGCGGATTACACTACGAGCAGTACTTC. Protein: CASSQDLVPSGLHYEQYF.

This clone was seen a few times. This chain connects TRBV5-1 to TRBJ2-7, with TRBD1 identical over 7 bases. Germline trimming cut 2 bases from V and 2 bases from J; bases unmatched to any gene: 4. The CDR3 covers 14 residues. Germline V gives CDR1 SGHRS, CDR2 YFSETQ. The CDR3 region is CASSFQGQAYEQYF. As DNA, the CDR3 is TGCGCCAGCAGCTTCCAAGGACAGGCCTACGAGCAGTACTTC.

DNA of the CDR3: TGTGCCAGCTCACCAAACGGCGGGCTCACAAAGAACACTGAAGCTTTCTTT. This sequence encodes CASSPNGGLTKNTEAFF. The chain joins TRBV18 to TRBJ1-1; the D is unclear. This CDR3 comprises 17 residues. V lost 2 bases to trimming and J lost 1 base, with 17 bases between them. Germline V CDR1 and CDR2: KGHSH, LQKENI. The full variable domain, its missing parts supplied by reference TRBV18 and TRBJ1-1, is NAGVMQNPRHLVRRRGQEARLRCSPMKGHSHVYWYRQLPEEGLKFMVYLQKENIIDESGMPKERFSAEFPKEGPSILRIQQVVRGDSAAYFCASSPNGGLTKNTEAFFGQGTRLTVV.

This rearrangement joins TRBV28 to TRBJ2-3; D possibly corresponds to TRBD2 (5 bases). The CDR3 extends over 15 amino acids. Deletions cut 5 bases from V and 10 bases from J, with 22 bases between. The V gene's germline CDR1 is MDHEN and CDR2 SYDVKM. CDR3 sequence: CASSLLLDRKIAQYF. The DNA for the CDR3 is TGTGCCAGCAGTCTTCTACTAGATAGGAAGATTGCGCAGTATTTT.

The gene calls are TRBV7-9 and TRBJ1-1; D remains ambiguous. The germline V and J ends were trimmed by 5 bases and 8 bases, with 15 bases remaining between them. This CDR3 region has 13 residues. Germline V gene data show CDR1 as SEHNR and CDR2 as FQNEAQ (reference sequence). The CDR3 DNA reads TGTGCCAGCAGCCCTACGAACAGAGACGAAGCTTTCTTT. Translating it yields CASSPTNRDEAFF.

There are a few counts of this clone. The chain uses TRBV5-8 and TRBJ1-2, with TRBD1 matching 10 bases. CDR1 and CDR2 from the germline V gene are SGHTS and YDEGEE. This CDR3 comprises 13 residues. J gave up 8 bases and V 4 bases, and 5 bases lay outside the gene matches. DNA of the CDR3: TGTGCCAGCAGCATAGACAGGGGGCAGGGCTACACCTTC. Its translation is CASSIDRGQGYTF.

J is TRBJ1-2 and V is TRBV27, with 7 bases lining up with TRBD1. Germline V gene lookup returns CDR1 MNHEY and CDR2 SMNVEV (reference sequence). Trimming at V came to 5 bases and at J to 4 bases, leaving 10 bases not matched to a gene. CDR3 size: 15 residues. The CDR3 sequence: CASSPSQTGIYGYTF. The CDR3 coding sequence is TGTGCCAGCAGTCCTTCCCAGACAGGGATCTATGGCTACACCTTC.

The genes are TRBV12-2 and TRBJ2-7. TRBV12-2 is a pseudogene locus. The CDR3 has 16 residues. The CDR3: CASRLMEPRPYYEQYF. The CDR3 DNA is TGTGCAAGTCGCTTAATGGAACCACGGCCCTACTACGAGCAGTACTTC.

J is TRBJ1-2 and V is TRBV5-4, with a weak D call TRBD1 (5 bases). The V gene's germline CDR1 is SGHNT and CDR2 YYREEE (reference sequence). Trimming cost V 3 bases and J 4 bases, with 13 bases left between them. The CDR3 runs to 14 residues. Here the CDR3 DNA reads TGTGCCAGCAGCTCGACAGATGACAGCTATGGCTACACCTTC. Translated: CASSSTDDSYGYTF.

The V gene is TRBV5-1, the J gene TRBJ1-1, with 8 bases fitting TRBD1. CDR1 is SGHRS, CDR2 YFSETQ, per germline. The junction had 11 bases not matched to a gene; V was cut back by 4 bases and J by 0 bases. This CDR3 region has 17 residues. In DNA form, the CDR3 reads TGCGCCAGCAGCCCGCATGGACAGGGACCCATGAACACTGAAGCTTTCTTT. This encodes CASSPHGQGPMNTEAFF.

The V and J genes are TRBV7-9 and TRBJ2-2, with 7 positions matching TRBD1. V trimming: 5 bases; J trimming: 4 bases; junction bases outside the gene matches: 10. The germline CDR1 and CDR2 sequences are SEHNR and FQNEAQ (reference sequence). This CDR3 is 16 amino acids long. CDR3 sequence: CASSQRGQRSTGELFF. The CDR3 DNA reads TGTGCCAGCAGCCAGAGGGGACAGAGATCCACCGGGGAGCTGTTTTTT.

The chain uses TRBV5-1 and TRBJ2-2; D is unclear. Germline CDR1 is SGHRS and CDR2 is YFSETQ. The CDR3 is 15 amino acids. V was shortened by 0 bases and J by 4 bases, with 10 bases between the two germline ends. The chain's CDR3 is CASSLAIGVTGELFF. Here the CDR3 DNA reads TGCGCCAGCAGCTTGGCCATTGGCGTCACCGGGGAGCTGTTTTTT.

The chain joins TRBV7-2 to TRBJ2-5; D not certain. CDR1 is SGHTA and CDR2 is FQGNSA in the germline V gene. V was cut by 4 bases and J by 4 bases, with 7 bases left in between. CDR3 length: 12 residues. CDR3 amino acids: CASSSTGETQYF. For the CDR3, the DNA is TGTGCCAGCAGCTCCACCGGAGAGACCCAGTACTTC.

As regards this clone: The same CDR3 also results from other DNA sequences found in this sample. CDR3 amino acids: CASSLRGPNTEAFF. In DNA, the CDR3 is TGTGCCAGCAGTTTACGGGGACCCAACACTGAAGCTTTCTTT. The chain is built from TRBV27 and TRBJ1-1; TRBD1 is a possible D gene (5 bases). The CDR3 spans 14 residues. Germline assignment: CDR1 MNHEY and CDR2 SMNVEV (reference sequence). Trimming took 2 bases from V and 2 from J, leaving 9 bases between them.

The chain combines TRBV27 with TRBJ2-5; 7 nucleotides match TRBD1. CDR3 length: 16 residues. J gave up 5 bases and V 0 bases, and 9 bases lay outside the gene matches. Per germline, CDR1 MNHEY and CDR2 SMNVEV (reference sequence). In DNA, the CDR3 is TGTGCCAGCAGTTTATCGGATAGGGGGCGTCAGGAGACCCAGTACTTC. Amino acids: CASSLSDRGRQETQYF.

The chain is built from TRBV9 and TRBJ2-2, with D possibly called TRBD1 or TRBD2 (5 bases each). V lost 1 base to trimming and J lost 6 bases, with 13 bases between them. CDR1 is SGDLS and CDR2 is YYNGEE in the germline V gene. The CDR3 length is 15 residues. CDR3 amino acids: CASSVQGTAAGELFF. CDR3 bases: TGTGCCAGCAGCGTACAAGGGACCGCGGCCGGGGAGCTGTTTTTT.

Only a few counts were recorded for this clone. The V gene is TRBV19, the J gene TRBJ1-4, with TRBD1 matching 7 bases. The germline V gene encodes CDR1 LNHDA and CDR2 SQIVND (reference sequence). This CDR3 region has 16 residues. The junction had 11 bases not matched to a gene; V was cut back by 7 bases and J by 3 bases. As DNA, the CDR3 is TGTGCCAGTAAAGGCGGTCGGGACAGACCTAATGAAAAACTGTTTTTT. It is translated as CASKGGRDRPNEKLFF.

The genes are TRBV10-2 and TRBJ2-7; TRBD2 agrees at 9 bases. With 7 bases clipped from V and 6 bases from J, the junction kept 7 bases outside the gene matches. In germline, CDR1 is WSHSY, CDR2 SAAADI. This CDR3 spans 13 amino acids. The CDR3 coding sequence is TGCGCCAGCACCGAGGGACTAGCTTCCGAGCAGTACTTC. Its translation: CASTEGLASEQYF.

The rearrangement uses TRBV28 and TRBJ2-2; TRBD1 matches 7 bases. With 4 bases clipped from V and 4 bases from J, the junction kept 6 bases outside the gene matches. Germline CDR1 MDHEN, CDR2 SYDVKM. The CDR3 sequence is 15 residues long. The CDR3 sequence: CASSSRTGATGELFF. CDR3 nucleotide sequence: TGTGCCAGCAGTTCTAGGACAGGTGCCACCGGGGAGCTGTTTTTT.